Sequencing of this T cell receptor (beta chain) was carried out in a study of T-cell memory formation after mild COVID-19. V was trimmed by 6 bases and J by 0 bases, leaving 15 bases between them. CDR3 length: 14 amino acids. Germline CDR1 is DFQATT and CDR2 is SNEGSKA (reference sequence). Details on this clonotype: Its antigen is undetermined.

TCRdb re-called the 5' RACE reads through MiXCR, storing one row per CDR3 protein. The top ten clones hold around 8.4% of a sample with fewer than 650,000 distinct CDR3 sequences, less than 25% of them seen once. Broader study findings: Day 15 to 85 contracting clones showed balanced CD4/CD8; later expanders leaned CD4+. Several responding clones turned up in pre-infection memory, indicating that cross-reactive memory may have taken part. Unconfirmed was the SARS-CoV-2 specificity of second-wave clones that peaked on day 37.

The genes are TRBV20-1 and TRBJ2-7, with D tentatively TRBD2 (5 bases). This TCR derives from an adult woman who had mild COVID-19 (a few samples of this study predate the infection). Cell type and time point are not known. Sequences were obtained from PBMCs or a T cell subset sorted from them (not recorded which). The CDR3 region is CSARRTPSSYEQYF. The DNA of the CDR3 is TGCAGTGCCCGGCGGACTCCGAGCTCCTACGAGCAGTACTTC.